This T cell receptor beta chain appears in the sequencing data of a study of PD-1 blockade in classical Hodgkin lymphoma (dated by TCRdb to the early 2020s). In terms of the full investigation: Nivolumab dosing was 3 mg/kg intravenously every 2 weeks, continuing until either disease progression or unacceptable toxicity. The study used TCR beta sequencing and CyTOF to define a peripheral blood immune signature of response to PD-1 blockade in classical Hodgkin lymphoma.

What the study reported, not specific to this receptor: Baseline TCR diversity was reported to be lower in newly diagnosed patients than in healthy donors and to be lower still in relapsed/refractory patients. A significant rise by C4D1 was seen in CD4+ but not CD8+ TCR diversity (p=0.0027 vs p=0.16), with the rise being most apparent in complete responders (p=0.02). Only a single clinical trial cohort was studied, and what caused the repertoire differences, possibly disease activity or prior therapy, remained undefined. Baseline diversity similar to that of newly diagnosed patients was observed in trial patients achieving complete response, whereas significantly lower diversity was observed in partial responders and progressors. Patients starting nivolumab less than 1 year after ASCT had lower diversity and were excluded from later analyses to avoid confounding by immune reconstitution.

This specimen's time point label, interpreted: cycle 4 day 1 (C4D1), after more than five weeks of nivolumab. Every trial patient had relapsed following autologous stem cell transplantation, and prior brentuximab vedotin exposure was what differed among cohorts A, B and C. Using a Miltenyi CD4+ T cell isolation kit, CD4+ T cells were purified from thawed PBMCs through magnetic negative selection. A total of approximately 51 patients with relapsed/refractory classical Hodgkin lymphoma made up the trial cohort, and each patient's best overall response was complete response, partial response or progressive disease. Trial patients were treated with single-agent nivolumab in the multi-cohort phase II CheckMate 205 trial. Best overall response was determined by an independent review committee according to the 2007 International Working Group response criteria. Trial PBMCs were collected immediately before nivolumab initiation (C1D1) and during therapy at cycle 2 day 1 and cycle 4 day 1. Peripheral blood was collected in 8 mL Vacutainer Cell Preparation Tubes, from which PBMCs were isolated by centrifugation and then cryopreserved. Purified CD4+ and CD8+ fractions were prepared only for cases with an additional available PBMC sample. Magnetically labelled cells were depleted on LS columns in a quadroMACS separator, and the flow-through was collected as the purified fraction.

Genomic DNA was extracted with the Qiagen DNeasy kit from unsorted PBMCs and from negatively selected CD4+ and CD8+ fractions. TCR beta CDR3 regions were subjected to amplification by immunoSEQ multiplex PCR with primers that anneal to V and J segments. A synthetic immune receptor repertoire was used to minimize amplification bias, and any residual bias was removed computationally once sequencing was done. Processing in the source paper ran as follows. Custom Python scripts were used to quantify repertoire diversity as the Shannon entropy index. Unsorted, CD4+ and CD8+ repertoires were examined separately, except in combined analyses, for which CD4+ and CD8+ sequences were merged in silico. Clonal expansion was defined as a frequency increase of at least 2-fold after treatment compared with C1D1, and clones undetected at baseline were assigned a pseudocount of 0.5. Clones with 0 or 1 copy at C1D1 were classified as singleton clones, and clones with 2 or more copies were classified as non-singleton clones. Clones expanded in unsorted samples were assigned a CD4+, CD8+ or unknown annotation through matching of protein sequences in sorted samples from the same patient. Wilcoxon tests were applied to paired samples to test diversity changes from C1D1 to C4D1. Entries here come from immuneACCESS through TCRdb and include only in-frame sequences with V and J called. Some clones fail to appear in such tables; in the studies checked, an unresolved V gene covers under half of the shortfall, and the cause of the remainder is unknown. V and J calls and clone size are as listed in that table; D and trimming were resolved from the DNA. The sample table holds tens of thousands of clones, of which 65% to 90% were seen once. The ten top clones hold approximately 3% of the sample.

In regard to this clone: Its antigen is unknown. Per-base qualities were not stored, and no clone one base away is much larger.

The germline V gene (reference sequence) gives CDR1 as MNHNY and CDR2 as SVGAGI. The CDR3 runs 16 residues from the cysteine to the phenylalanine. CDR3 DNA is the only sequence kept; it has 48 bases, read in frame from the first base. Relative to germline, V is 0 bases shorter and J is 2 bases shorter, with 13 bases between their ends. The rearrangement combines TRBV6-6 with TRBJ2-5; TRBD1 might be the D gene, on 5 matching bases. The clonotype originates from a human donor with classical Hodgkin lymphoma. The sample in question was CD4+ T cells from blood, obtained before the fourth cycle of nivolumab. The sequenced DNA: TGTGCCAGCAGTTACTCCCCAGGGTTAGGGCAAGAGACCCAGTACTTC. Translated, this gives CASSYSPGLGQETQYF.